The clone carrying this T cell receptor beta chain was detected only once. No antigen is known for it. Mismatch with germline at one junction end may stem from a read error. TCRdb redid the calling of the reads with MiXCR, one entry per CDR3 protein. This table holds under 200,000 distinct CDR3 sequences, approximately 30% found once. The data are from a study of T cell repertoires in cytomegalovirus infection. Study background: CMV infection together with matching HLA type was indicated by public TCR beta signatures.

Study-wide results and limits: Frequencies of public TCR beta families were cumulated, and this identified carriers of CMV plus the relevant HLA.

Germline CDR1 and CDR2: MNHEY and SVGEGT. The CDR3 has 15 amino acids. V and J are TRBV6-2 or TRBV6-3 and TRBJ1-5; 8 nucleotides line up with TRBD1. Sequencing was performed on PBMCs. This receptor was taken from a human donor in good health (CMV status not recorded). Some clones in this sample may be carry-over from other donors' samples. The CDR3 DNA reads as TGTGCTAGCAGTGAATTCAGGGGGCGCAATCAGCCCCAGCATTTT. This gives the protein CASSEFRGRNQPQHF.